This T cell receptor (beta chain) came from a study of OX40 agonist ivuxolimab in advanced cancers. Study overall: Across the patients, intravenous ivuxolimab was delivered every 2 weeks at 0.01 to 10 mg/kg.

Produced via immunoSEQ multiplex PCR; TCRdb's table is partial and in-frame only. The data contain around 78,000 clones, roughly 80% of them singletons. Trimming removed 6 bases at V and 5 bases at J, with 16 bases between. This CDR3 has 13 amino acids. Germline CDR1 SQVTM, CDR2 ANQGSEA. Sample: CD4+ or CD8+ T cells sorted from blood, taken in a trial of the OX40 agonist ivuxolimab. The sequence was collected from an adult with an advanced solid tumor such as melanoma, head and neck, liver or kidney cancer. The chain links TRBV29-1 to TRBJ1-1, with a possible D match to TRBD1 (5 bases). Written as DNA, the CDR3 is TGCAGCGTCCACTCGGGGCCTTTAACTGAAGCTTTCTTT. Protein product: CSVHSGPLTEAFF.